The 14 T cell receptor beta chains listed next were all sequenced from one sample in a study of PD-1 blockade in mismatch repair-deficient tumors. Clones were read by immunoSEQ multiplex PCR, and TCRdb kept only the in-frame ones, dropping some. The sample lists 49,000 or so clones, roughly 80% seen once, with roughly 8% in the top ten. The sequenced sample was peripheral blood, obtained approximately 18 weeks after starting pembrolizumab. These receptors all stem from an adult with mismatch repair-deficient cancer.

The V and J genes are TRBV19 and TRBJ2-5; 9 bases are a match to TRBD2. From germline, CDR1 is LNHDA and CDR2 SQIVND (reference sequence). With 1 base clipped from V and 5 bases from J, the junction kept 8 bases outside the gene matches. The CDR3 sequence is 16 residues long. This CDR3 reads CASSIGASGAWETQYF. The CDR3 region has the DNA TGTGCCAGTAGTATAGGGGCTAGCGGGGCCTGGGAGACCCAGTACTTC.

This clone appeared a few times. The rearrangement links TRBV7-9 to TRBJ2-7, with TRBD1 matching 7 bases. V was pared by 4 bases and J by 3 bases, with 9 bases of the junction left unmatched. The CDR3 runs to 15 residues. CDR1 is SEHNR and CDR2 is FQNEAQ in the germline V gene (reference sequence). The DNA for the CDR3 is TGTGCCAGCAGCTCTCCCCTCGGGACAGACTACGAGCAGTACTTC. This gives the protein CASSSPLGTDYEQYF.

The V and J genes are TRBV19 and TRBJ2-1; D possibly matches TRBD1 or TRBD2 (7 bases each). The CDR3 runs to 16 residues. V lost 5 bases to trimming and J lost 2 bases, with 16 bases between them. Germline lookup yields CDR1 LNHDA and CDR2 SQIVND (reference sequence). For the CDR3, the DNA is TGTGCCAGTAGTCTCGCGACAGGGAGGGCCTACAATGAGCAGTTCTTC. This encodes CASSLATGRAYNEQFF.

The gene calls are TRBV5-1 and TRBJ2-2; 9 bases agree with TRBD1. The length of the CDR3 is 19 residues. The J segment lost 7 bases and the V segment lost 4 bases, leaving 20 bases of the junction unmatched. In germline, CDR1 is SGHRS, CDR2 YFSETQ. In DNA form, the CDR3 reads TGCGCCAGCAGCCAAGGACAGGGGTTAAGTCGGGCGGTCAGCGGGGAGCTGTTTTTT. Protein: CASSQGQGLSRAVSGELFF.

The CDR3 protein is CASSRGQGEKLFF. CDR3 DNA: TGTGCCAGCAGCAGGGGGCAGGGCGAAAAACTGTTTTTT. V is TRBV2 and J is TRBJ1-4, with 8 bases that match TRBD1. The CDR3 has 13 amino acids. Germline V lookup: CDR1 SNHLY, CDR2 FYNNEI. V was clipped by 6 bases and J by 8 bases; unmatched bases: 5.

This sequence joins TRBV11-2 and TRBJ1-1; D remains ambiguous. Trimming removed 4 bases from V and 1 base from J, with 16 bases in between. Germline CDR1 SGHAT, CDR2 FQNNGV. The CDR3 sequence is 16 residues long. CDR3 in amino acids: CASSYRPGGENTEAFF. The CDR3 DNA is TGTGCCAGCAGCTACCGGCCGGGTGGGGAGAACACTGAAGCTTTCTTT.

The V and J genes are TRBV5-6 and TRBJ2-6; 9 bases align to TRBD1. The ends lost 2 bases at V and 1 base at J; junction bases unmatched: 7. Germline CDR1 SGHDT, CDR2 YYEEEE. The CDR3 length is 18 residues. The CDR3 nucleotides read TGTGCCAGCAGCTTACCCGGAGACAGGGGGTCTGGGGCCAACGTCCTGACTTTC. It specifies CASSLPGDRGSGANVLTF.

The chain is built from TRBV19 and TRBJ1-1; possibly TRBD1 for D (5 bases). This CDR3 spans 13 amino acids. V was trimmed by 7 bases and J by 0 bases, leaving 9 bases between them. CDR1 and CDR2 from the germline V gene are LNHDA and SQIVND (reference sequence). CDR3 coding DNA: TGTGCCAGTACTGACAGCATGAACACTGAAGCTTTCTTT. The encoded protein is CASTDSMNTEAFF.

The DNA for the CDR3 is TGTGCCAGCAGTTCCTCTAGCGGGAGGGTGTACAATGAGCAGTTCTTC. Protein sequence: CASSSSSGRVYNEQFF. This chain connects TRBV27 to TRBJ2-1; the match to TRBD2 covers 12 bases. The germline V gene encodes CDR1 MNHEY and CDR2 SMNVEV (reference sequence). Trimming at V came to 4 bases and at J to 4 bases, leaving 5 bases not matched to a gene. CDR3 length: 16 amino acids.

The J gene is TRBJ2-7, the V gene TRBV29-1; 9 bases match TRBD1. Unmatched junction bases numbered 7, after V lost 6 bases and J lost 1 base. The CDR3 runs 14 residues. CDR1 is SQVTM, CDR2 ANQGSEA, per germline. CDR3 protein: CSVDTGTGSYEQYF. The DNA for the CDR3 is TGCAGCGTAGACACCGGGACAGGGTCCTACGAGCAGTACTTC.

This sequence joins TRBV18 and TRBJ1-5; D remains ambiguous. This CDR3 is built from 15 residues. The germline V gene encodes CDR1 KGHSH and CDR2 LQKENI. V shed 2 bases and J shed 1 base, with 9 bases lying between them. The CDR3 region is CASSPEGLSNQPQHF. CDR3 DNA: TGTGCCAGCTCACCAGAGGGTTTGAGCAATCAGCCCCAGCATTTT. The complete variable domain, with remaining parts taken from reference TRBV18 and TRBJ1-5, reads NAGVMQNPRHLVRRRGQEARLRCSPMKGHSHVYWYRQLPEEGLKFMVYLQKENIIDESGMPKERFSAEFPKEGPSILRIQQVVRGDSAAYFCASSPEGLSNQPQHFGDGTRLSIL.

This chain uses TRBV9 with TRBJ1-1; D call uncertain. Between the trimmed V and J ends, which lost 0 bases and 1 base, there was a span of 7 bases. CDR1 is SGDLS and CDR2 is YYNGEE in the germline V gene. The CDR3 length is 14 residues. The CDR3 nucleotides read TGTGCCAGCAGCGTAGCGGCAGGGAACACTGAAGCTTTCTTT. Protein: CASSVAAGNTEAFF.

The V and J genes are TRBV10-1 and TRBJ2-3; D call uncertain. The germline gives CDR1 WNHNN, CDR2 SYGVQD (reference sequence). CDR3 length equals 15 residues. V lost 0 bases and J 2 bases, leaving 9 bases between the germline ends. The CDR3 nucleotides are TGCGCCAGCAGTGAGTCTTCTAGTTTCACAGATACGCAGTATTTT. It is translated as CASSESSSFTDTQYF.

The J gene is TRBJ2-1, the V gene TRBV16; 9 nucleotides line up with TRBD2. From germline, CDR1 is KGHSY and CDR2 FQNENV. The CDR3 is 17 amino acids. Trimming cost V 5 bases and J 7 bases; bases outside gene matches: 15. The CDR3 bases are TGTGCCAGCAGCTACGTCTGGCGGGAGGGTATCAAAAATGAGCAGTTCTTC. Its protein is CASSYVWREGIKNEQFF.